The rows below give T cell receptor beta chains drawn from one sample of a study of T cells in Graves' hyperthyroidism and ophthalmopathy. TCRdb reprocessed the multiplex PCR reads via MiXCR and lists one record per CDR3 protein. Of 75,000 to 100,000 distinct CDR3 sequences listed, about half were seen once; the top ten hold roughly a quarter. The specimen was blood. The receptors derive from a woman between 40 and 55 years old with Graves' hyperthyroidism. CDR3s include the opening cysteine and the closing phenylalanine or tryptophan.

j_call: TRBJ2-2; v_call: TRBV7-9; cdr3_aa: CASSFGLGELFF
j_call: TRBJ1-1; v_call: TRBV29-1; cdr3_aa: CSRLGAEAFF
j_call: TRBJ2-2; v_call: TRBV29-1; cdr3_aa: CSASSAGTYNTGELFF
j_call: TRBJ2-6; v_call: TRBV12-3/TRBV12-4; cdr3_aa: CASRDRNSGANVLTF
j_call: TRBJ1-2; v_call: TRBV11-2; cdr3_aa: CASSLEGTGPHGYTF
j_call: TRBJ2-2; v_call: TRBV5-4; cdr3_aa: CASSGGLAGAGELFF
j_call: TRBJ1-2; v_call: TRBV25-1; cdr3_aa: CASGGYGYTF
j_call: TRBJ2-6; v_call: TRBV9; cdr3_aa: CASSVEAGPGANVLTF
j_call: TRBJ2-6; v_call: TRBV7-9; cdr3_aa: CASSLRVAAGANVLTF
j_call: TRBJ1-2; v_call: TRBV6-5; cdr3_aa: CASSYGVGTGLTNYSYTF
j_call: TRBJ1-2; v_call: TRBV24-1; cdr3_aa: CATSDRAGRDRDYGYTF
j_call: TRBJ2-5; v_call: TRBV7-2; cdr3_aa: CASSSGTGKGQPQYF
j_call: TRBJ2-5; v_call: TRBV7-8; cdr3_aa: CASSLVAGKETQYF
j_call: TRBJ1-2; v_call: TRBV13; cdr3_aa: CASTMRGGHYGYTF
j_call: TRBJ2-7; v_call: TRBV7-9; cdr3_aa: CASSSDRGRIHEQYF
j_call: TRBJ2-5; v_call: TRBV19; cdr3_aa: CASSISTGQGAETQYF
j_call: TRBJ2-7; v_call: TRBV20-1; cdr3_aa: CSATGLAGGYEQYF
j_call: TRBJ1-2; v_call: TRBV9; cdr3_aa: CASSLAGTDYGYTF
j_call: TRBJ1-1; v_call: TRBV7-9; cdr3_aa: CASSRDGYTEAFF
j_call: TRBJ1-5; v_call: TRBV19; cdr3_aa: CASSIGPQHF
j_call: TRBJ2-5; v_call: TRBV7-2; cdr3_aa: CASSTRTSGSRETQYF
j_call: TRBJ1-5; v_call: TRBV7-9; cdr3_aa: CASSFKDRGTPNQPQHF
j_call: TRBJ1-1; v_call: TRBV18; cdr3_aa: CASSPRTSKGTEAFF
j_call: TRBJ1-1; v_call: TRBV9; cdr3_aa: CASSVVSGAEAFF
j_call: TRBJ2-5; v_call: TRBV10-2; cdr3_aa: CASSEEGGSLETQYF
j_call: TRBJ1-1; v_call: TRBV5-1; cdr3_aa: CASSLAVGNTEAFF
j_call: TRBJ1-2; v_call: TRBV20-1; cdr3_aa: CSATGDRGGYTF
j_call: TRBJ2-3; v_call: TRBV7-9; cdr3_aa: CASSPHLAGVSDTQYF
j_call: TRBJ2-7; v_call: TRBV7-6; cdr3_aa: CASSLGPVQSYEQYF
j_call: NA; v_call: TRBV5-4; cdr3_aa: CASSLGGPSGSETQYF
j_call: TRBJ1-1; v_call: TRBV14; cdr3_aa: CASSLSGDRVAFF
j_call: TRBJ2-5; v_call: TRBV10-2; cdr3_aa: CASSESRAGGGETQYF
j_call: TRBJ1-2; v_call: TRBV7-2; cdr3_aa: CASSLVQGYGYTF
j_call: TRBJ2-1; v_call: TRBV4-1; cdr3_aa: CASSQGNSGSLGEQFF
j_call: TRBJ2-7; v_call: TRBV11-2; cdr3_aa: CARSDGTYEQYF
j_call: TRBJ2-2; v_call: TRBV7-2; cdr3_aa: CASSPGTITGELFF
j_call: TRBJ1-1; v_call: TRBV7-8; cdr3_aa: CASSFVNTGEPNTEAFF
j_call: TRBJ1-6; v_call: TRBV7-8; cdr3_aa: CASRGEGAGNSPLHF
j_call: TRBJ2-5; v_call: TRBV20-1; cdr3_aa: CSARKPGMQETQYF
j_call: TRBJ1-5; v_call: TRBV25-1; cdr3_aa: CAQQGGNSNQPQHF
j_call: TRBJ1-1; v_call: TRBV19; cdr3_aa: CASPRQVLGTEAFF
j_call: TRBJ2-7; v_call: TRBV20-1; cdr3_aa: CSARTSASYEQYF
j_call: TRBJ2-7; v_call: TRBV20-1; cdr3_aa: CSAPGGHEQYF
j_call: TRBJ1-1; v_call: TRBV7-9; cdr3_aa: CASSLGDRFNTEAFF
j_call: TRBJ1-3; v_call: TRBV7-8; cdr3_aa: CASSPSTGPAYGYTIYF
j_call: TRBJ1-1; v_call: TRBV2; cdr3_aa: CASSGAIEAFF
j_call: TRBJ1-5; v_call: TRBV6-1; cdr3_aa: CASSDGLAGGPQHF
j_call: TRBJ1-1; v_call: TRBV29-1; cdr3_aa: CSVGRPFITTEAFF
j_call: TRBJ1-1; v_call: TRBV10-3; cdr3_aa: CAIRRTGNTEAFF
j_call: TRBJ1-2; v_call: TRBV29-1; cdr3_aa: CSLAIGLEPYGYTF
j_call: TRBJ1-3; v_call: TRBV7-3; cdr3_aa: CASSLTRTDSSGNTIYF